These 21 T cell receptor beta chains originate from one sample sequenced in a study of response to subunit inactivated influenza vaccine. TCRdb analysed the RT-PCR reads with MiXCR anew, one entry per CDR3 protein. This sample has some 540,000 distinct CDR3 sequences, with 20% to 25% found just once. The same sample was also studied in work on T cells expressing NK-cell markers. As that study records: Production of TCR beta cDNA relied on 5'RACE template switching with UMIs.

The sample was CD4+ T cells sorted from PBMCs, taken 11 to 12 days after vaccination. Receptors were obtained from a man over 45 who received an inactivated influenza vaccine.

A few counts support this clonotype. V usage is TRBV20-1 and J usage is TRBJ1-2; possible D gene TRBD1, 6 bases. The CDR3 consists of 16 residues. The V end was cut by 2 bases, the J end by 4 bases, with 20 bases between. Germline CDR1 and CDR2: DFQATT and SNEGSKA (reference sequence). The CDR3 DNA is TGCAGTGCTAGATCGCAGGGGCGGTTCTTGGGCTATGGCTACACCTTC. Translated: CSARSQGRFLGYGYTF.

The gene calls are TRBV4-3 and TRBJ1-5, with D hard to call. Per germline, CDR1 LGHNA and CDR2 YSLEER. The CDR3 runs 14 residues. V lost 0 bases and J lost 5, with 8 bases in between. In DNA, the CDR3 is TGCGCCAGCAGCCAAGAGGGCGGGGATCAGCCCCAGCATTTT. Translated, it gives CASSQEGGDQPQHF.

The chain couples TRBV7-6 to TRBJ2-1; TRBD2 aligns across 7 bases. Unmatched junction bases numbered 10, after V lost 1 base and J lost 7 bases. This CDR3 is 16 amino acids long. The V gene's germline CDR1 is SGHVS and CDR2 FNYEAQ. The CDR3 region is CASSLVSGGGSNEQFF. The CDR3 DNA is TGTGCCAGCAGCTTAGTCTCTGGGGGGGGATCGAATGAGCAGTTCTTC. The whole variable domain, remainder taken from reference TRBV7-6 and TRBJ2-1, is GAGVSQSPRYKVTKRGQDVALRCDPISGHVSLYWYRQALGQGPEFLTYFNYEAQQDKSGLPNDRFSAERPEGSISTLTIQRTEQRDSAMYRCASSLVSGGGSNEQFFGPGTRLTVL.

This clonotype was picked up one time. The chain uses TRBV6-2 or TRBV6-3 and TRBJ2-1; D may match TRBD1 or TRBD2 (6 bases each). CDR1 and CDR2 from the germline V gene are MNHEY and SVGEGT. V gave up 5 bases and J gave up 0 bases, with 17 bases separating them. CDR3 size: 17 residues. CDR3 in DNA: TGTGCCAGCAGTGTAACCACATGGGGGGCCTCCTACAATGAGCAGTTCTTC. It translates to CASSVTTWGASYNEQFF.

V is TRBV7-9 and J is TRBJ1-1, with 7 bases aligning to TRBD1. The CDR3 spans 14 residues. The germline gives CDR1 SEHNR, CDR2 FQNEAQ (reference sequence). Trimming took 1 base from V and 5 from J; bases not matched to a gene: 4. CDR3 coding DNA: TGTGCCAGCAGCTTAGATACAGGGGAAACTGAAGCTTTCTTT. It is translated as CASSLDTGETEAFF.

This clonotype was seen a few times. This chain links TRBV5-1 with TRBJ2-5; tentative D call: TRBD2 (6 bases). Trimming removed 0 bases at V and 4 bases at J, with 16 bases between. Germline V CDR1 and CDR2: SGHRS, YFSETQ. The CDR3 totals 16 residues. The CDR3 DNA reads as TGCGCCAGCAGCTTGGAGTCGAGTGGACTACTAGAGACCCAGTACTTC. Translation gives CASSLESSGLLETQYF. Variable domain in full (rest from reference TRBV5-1 and TRBJ2-5): KAGVTQTPRYLIKTRGQQVTLSCSPISGHRSVSWYQQTPGQGLQFLFEYFSETQRNKGNFPGRFSGRQFSNSRSEMNVSTLELGDSALYLCASSLESSGLLETQYFGPGTRLLVL.

The V gene is TRBV4-2, the J gene TRBJ1-1, with unresolved D. V lost 3 bases to trimming and J lost 1 base, with 3 bases between them. Germline V gives CDR1 LGHNA, CDR2 YNFKEQ. The CDR3 is 12 amino acids. CDR3 amino acids: CASSHENTEAFF. The CDR3 DNA reads TGTGCCAGCAGCCACGAGAACACTGAAGCTTTCTTT.

This clonotype turned up a few times. J is TRBJ2-1 and V is TRBV5-1; 8 bases line up with TRBD1. CDR3 length: 14 residues. The germline gives CDR1 SGHRS, CDR2 YFSETQ. The ends lost 4 bases at V and 9 bases at J; junction bases unmatched: 9. The DNA for the CDR3 is TGCGCCAGCAGCGCCGGACAGGGTACGGGTGAGCAGTTCTTC. Protein product: CASSAGQGTGEQFF. Based on the CDR3 plus reference TRBV5-1 and TRBJ2-1, the full variable domain is KAGVTQTPRYLIKTRGQQVTLSCSPISGHRSVSWYQQTPGQGLQFLFEYFSETQRNKGNFPGRFSGRQFSNSRSEMNVSTLELGDSALYLCASSAGQGTGEQFFGPGTRLTVL.

The chain has TRBV7-8 and TRBJ2-3; 10 bases fit TRBD2. From germline, CDR1 is SGHVS and CDR2 FQNEAQ. V gave up 10 bases and J gave up 6 bases; unmatched junction bases: 16. CDR3 length: 16 residues. The CDR3 protein is CATRGAPSGGRDTQYF. The CDR3 coding sequence is TGTGCCACGCGTGGGGCCCCTAGCGGGGGCCGGGATACGCAGTATTTT.

The table lists this clonotype with a few counts. The chain uses TRBV7-9 and TRBJ1-1; D is undetermined. V lost 4 bases to trimming and J lost 2 bases, with 8 bases between them. This CDR3 is 13 amino acids long. CDR1 SEHNR and CDR2 FQNEAQ come from the germline V gene (reference sequence). The chain's CDR3 is CASSSQSNTEAFF. Here the CDR3 DNA reads TGTGCCAGCAGCTCACAGTCAAACACTGAAGCTTTCTTT.

This clonotype has a handful of counts. The V call is TRBV6-1, the J call TRBJ2-1; D is perhaps TRBD1 (5 bases). Trimming pared 6 bases from V and 0 bases from J, leaving 9 bases between. Germline V gene data show CDR1 as MNHNS and CDR2 as SASEGT. The CDR3 is 14 amino acids. CDR3 DNA sequence: TGTGCCAGCAGCTCACAGGTCTCCTACAATGAGCAGTTCTTC. Translating it yields CASSSQVSYNEQFF.

V gene TRBV12-3 or TRBV12-4 combines with J gene TRBJ1-5, with a weak D call TRBD1 (6 bases). The CDR3 totals 13 residues. V was clipped by 3 bases and J by 7 bases, with 10 bases between them. As DNA, the CDR3 is TGTGCCAGCAGTTTCCAGGGGAGACAGCCCCAGCATTTT. Its translation is CASSFQGRQPQHF.

V is TRBV6-2 or TRBV6-3 and J is TRBJ2-7, with D unclear. The CDR3 runs 15 residues. The germline CDR1 and CDR2 sequences are MNHEY and SVGEGT. The ends were cut back, 5 bases at V and 0 bases at J, with 14 bases in the middle. As DNA, the CDR3 is TGTGCCAGCAGTCAAAGACACCTTTCCTCCTACGAGCAGTACTTC. Its translation: CASSQRHLSSYEQYF.

This clonotype showed up just a few times. The rearrangement joins TRBV28 to TRBJ2-3; D may be TRBD2 (5 bases). The CDR3 loop spans 16 amino acids. The V and J ends lost 2 bases and 5 bases respectively, with 17 bases between them. The germline CDR1 and CDR2 sequences are MDHEN and SYDVKM. The CDR3 region is CASSLMPGFLKDTQYF. CDR3 DNA sequence: TGTGCCAGCAGTTTAATGCCGGGATTCCTAAAAGATACGCAGTATTTT. Drawing the rest from reference TRBV28 and TRBJ2-3, the complete variable domain is DVKVTQSSRYLVKRTGEKVFLECVQDMDHENMFWYRQDPGLGLRLIYFSYDVKMKEKGDIPEGYSVSREKKERFSLILESASTNQTSMYLCASSLMPGFLKDTQYFGPGTRLTVL.

The chain has TRBV13 and TRBJ2-7; 9 bases agree with TRBD1. The CDR3 covers 18 residues. After removal of 2 bases from V and 4 bases from J, the junction contained 15 bases not matched to a gene. Germline assignment: CDR1 PRHDT and CDR2 FYEKMQ (reference sequence). CDR3 amino acids: CASSLLYSLGQGSYEQYF. CDR3 DNA sequence: TGTGCCAGCAGCTTATTATACTCCCTAGGACAGGGGTCTTACGAGCAGTACTTC.

This clonotype was found once. This chain links TRBV6-2 or TRBV6-3 with TRBJ2-2; no definite D call. CDR1 is MNHEY, CDR2 SVGEGT, per germline. The germline V and J ends were trimmed by 6 bases and 4 bases, with 9 bases remaining between them. The CDR3 totals 13 residues. CDR3 sequence: CASSPQATGELFF. Written as DNA, the CDR3 is TGTGCCAGCAGCCCGCAAGCCACCGGGGAGCTGTTTTTT.

A few counts support this clonotype. The chain links TRBV5-1 to TRBJ2-5, with 7 bases matching TRBD1. Trimming at V came to 3 bases and at J to 5 bases, leaving 7 bases not matched to a gene. This CDR3 spans 14 amino acids. Germline CDR1 is SGHRS and CDR2 is YFSETQ. CDR3 protein: CASSSSTGKETQYF. CDR3 bases: TGCGCCAGCAGCTCCTCGACAGGGAAGGAGACCCAGTACTTC. Combining the CDR3 with reference TRBV5-1 and TRBJ2-5 gives the whole variable domain KAGVTQTPRYLIKTRGQQVTLSCSPISGHRSVSWYQQTPGQGLQFLFEYFSETQRNKGNFPGRFSGRQFSNSRSEMNVSTLELGDSALYLCASSSSTGKETQYFGPGTRLLVL.

The V gene is TRBV28, the J gene TRBJ2-3; D call uncertain. CDR3 length: 16 residues. The germline V gene encodes CDR1 MDHEN and CDR2 SYDVKM. V dropped 3 bases and J dropped 0 bases, with 13 bases sitting between them. This chain's CDR3 is CASSFVELSSTDTQYF. In nucleotides, the CDR3 is TGTGCCAGCAGTTTTGTGGAGCTTTCTAGCACAGATACGCAGTATTTT.

V and J are TRBV20-1 and TRBJ2-1; D is undetermined. Germline-derived CDR1 and CDR2 are DFQATT and SNEGSKA (reference sequence). This CDR3 is 11 amino acids long. Trimming shortened V by 1 base and J by 5 bases, and 3 bases separated the two germline ends. CDR3 sequence: CSARGNNEQFF. The CDR3 region has the DNA TGCAGTGCTAGAGGGAACAATGAGCAGTTCTTC.

The CDR3 reads CSVEDDRLGTDTQYF. In DNA form, the CDR3 reads TGCAGCGTTGAAGATGACAGGTTGGGAACAGATACGCAGTATTTT. The rearrangement uses TRBV29-1 and TRBJ2-3; D possibly corresponds to TRBD1 (6 bases). The CDR3 spans 15 residues. Germline CDR1 SQVTM, CDR2 ANQGSEA. Trimming cost V 0 bases and J 3 bases, with 13 bases left between them.

The rearrangement links TRBV9 to TRBJ2-3; TRBD2 matches 12 bases. CDR3 length: 16 residues. V was pared by 0 bases and J by 2 bases, with 1 base of the junction left unmatched. Germline lookup yields CDR1 SGDLS and CDR2 YYNGEE. The CDR3 loop reads CASSVGTSGATDTQYF. The CDR3 nucleotides read TGTGCCAGCAGCGTAGGGACTAGCGGGGCCACAGATACGCAGTATTTT.